The clone carrying this T cell receptor beta chain has ten or more counts. The data were taken from a study of T cells in Graves' hyperthyroidism and ophthalmopathy. Uncontrolled infection, other autoimmune disease, pregnancy or lactation excluded patients. The CDR3 covers 16 residues. Germline V gene sequence: CDR1 LNHDA, CDR2 SQIVND (reference sequence). The V and J ends lost 5 bases and 5 bases respectively, with 18 bases between them. Amplification yielded TCR beta CDR3 regions, with RNA transcripts as the source. The TCR CDR3 was amplified in a first-round RT-PCR using the HTBI primer set. TCRdb re-called the multiplex PCR reads through MiXCR, storing one row per CDR3 protein. The repertoire holds some 350,000 distinct CDR3 sequences, with about 18% as singletons.

The receptor comes from a woman under 30 with Graves' hyperthyroidism. Specimen: blood. The V call is TRBV19, the J call TRBJ2-2; the D gene could be TRBD1 or TRBD2 (5 bases each). As DNA, the CDR3 is TGTGCCAGTAGTCTACGTCCCGGGACGGATACCGGGGAGCTGTTTTTT. The encoded protein is CASSLRPGTDTGELFF.